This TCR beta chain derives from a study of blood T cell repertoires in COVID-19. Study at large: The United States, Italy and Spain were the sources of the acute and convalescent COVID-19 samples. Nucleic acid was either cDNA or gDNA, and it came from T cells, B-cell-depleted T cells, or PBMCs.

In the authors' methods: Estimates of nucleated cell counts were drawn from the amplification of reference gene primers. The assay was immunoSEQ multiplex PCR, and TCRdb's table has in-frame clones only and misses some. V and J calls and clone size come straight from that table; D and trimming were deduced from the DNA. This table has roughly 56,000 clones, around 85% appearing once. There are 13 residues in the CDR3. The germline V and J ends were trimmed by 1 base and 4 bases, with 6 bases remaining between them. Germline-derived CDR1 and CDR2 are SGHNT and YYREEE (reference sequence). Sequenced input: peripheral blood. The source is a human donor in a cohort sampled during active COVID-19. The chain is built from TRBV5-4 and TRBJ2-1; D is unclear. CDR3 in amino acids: CASSLNPYNEQFF. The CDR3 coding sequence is TGTGCCAGCAGCTTGAATCCTTACAATGAGCAGTTCTTC.